A single sample is the source of the 22 T cell receptor beta chains below, sequenced in a study of blood T cell repertoires in COVID-19. Profiling relied on immunoSEQ multiplex PCR, and the TCRdb table lists in-frame clones only, not all of them. This table has approximately 180,000 clones, approximately 85% appearing once. The sample taken for sequencing was peripheral blood. The origin of the receptors is a human donor with active or convalescent COVID-19. The donor label of this sample is uncertain.

The chain couples TRBV19 to TRBJ2-7; TRBD2 matches 7 bases. The CDR3 contains 13 residues. Germline lookup yields CDR1 LNHDA and CDR2 SQIVND (reference sequence). V was pared by 4 bases and J by 3 bases, with 3 bases of the junction left unmatched. This chain's CDR3 is CASSSSGGYEQYF. Written as DNA, the CDR3 is TGTGCCAGTAGTAGTTCGGGGGGCTACGAGCAGTACTTC.

The chain couples TRBV5-6 to TRBJ2-1, with D tentatively TRBD2 (6 bases). Germline V CDR1 and CDR2: SGHDT, YYEEEE. V was shortened by 0 bases and J by 7 bases, with 20 bases between the two germline ends. There are 17 residues in the CDR3. The DNA for the CDR3 is TGTGCCAGCAGCTTGGTGGTAGCGGCATCCTCCGGGAATGAGCAGTTCTTC. This codes for CASSLVVAASSGNEQFF.

Written as DNA, the CDR3 is TGTGCCAGCAGCCTCGGGACAGTGGGGTGGCACTACGAGCAGTACTTC. Translation gives CASSLGTVGWHYEQYF. The V call is TRBV27, the J call TRBJ2-7, with TRBD1 identical over 7 bases. The CDR3 runs to 16 residues. The trim removed 6 bases at V and 3 bases at J, leaving 14 bases unmatched. Germline V gene sequence: CDR1 MNHEY, CDR2 SMNVEV (reference sequence).

The J gene is TRBJ2-1, the V gene TRBV7-9, with 11 bases identical to TRBD2. V was pared by 1 base and J by 6 bases, with 11 bases of the junction left unmatched. Germline CDR1 SEHNR, CDR2 FQNEAQ (reference sequence). CDR3 length: 18 amino acids. CDR3 sequence reads: CASSLGKISGGDPNEQFF. The CDR3 DNA follows: TGTGCCAGCAGCTTAGGGAAGATTAGCGGGGGGGACCCCAATGAGCAGTTCTTC.

CDR3 sequence (DNA): TGCAGCGACCAGGGACAGGGGAGCGGCTACACCTTC. It specifies CSDQGQGSGYTF. The chain couples TRBV29-1 to TRBJ1-2; 10 nucleotides line up with TRBD1. Germline V gene lookup returns CDR1 SQVTM and CDR2 ANQGSEA. V was pared by 7 bases and J by 8 bases, with 7 bases of the junction left unmatched. The CDR3 runs to 12 residues.

This sequence joins TRBV3-1 (or the pseudogene TRBV3-2) and TRBJ2-2; 8 bases align to TRBD1. CDR1 and CDR2 (germline): LGHDT, YNNKEL (reference sequence). V gave up 4 bases and J gave up 2 bases; unmatched junction bases: 6. This CDR3 has 16 residues. Written as DNA, the CDR3 is TGTGCCAGCAGCCTCACAGGGGGACGAAACACCGGGGAGCTGTTTTTT. It codes for CASSLTGGRNTGELFF.

This clone came up once. V usage is TRBV2 and J usage is TRBJ2-1, with TRBD2 as a possible D gene (7 bases). Deletions cut 9 bases from V and 4 bases from J, with 19 bases between. CDR3 length equals 15 residues. CDR1 is SNHLY, CDR2 FYNNEI, per germline. CDR3 nucleotides: TGTGCCAGGGGAAGAGGGGGAGGGTATTACAATGAGCAGTTCTTC. It codes for CARGRGGGYYNEQFF.

The gene calls are TRBV18 and TRBJ2-2; TRBD1 matches 7 bases. V dropped 6 bases and J dropped 4; count of bases not matched to a gene: 11. The CDR3 totals 16 residues. Germline lookup yields CDR1 KGHSH and CDR2 LQKENI. CDR3 sequence: CASSIMGQPRTGELFF. The CDR3 bases are TGTGCCAGCTCGATAATGGGACAGCCCCGCACCGGGGAGCTGTTTTTT.

The J gene is TRBJ1-2, the V gene TRBV5-1; D uncertain. This CDR3 has 14 residues. The ends were cut back, 4 bases at V and 5 bases at J, with 15 bases in the middle. Germline values: CDR1 SGHRS, CDR2 YFSETQ. The DNA for the CDR3 is TGCGCCAGCAGCCCGACCGGAGAGACTTATGGCTACACCTTC. Protein: CASSPTGETYGYTF.

This chain links TRBV6-6 with TRBJ2-7; a weak D match, TRBD1 (6 bases). CDR1 and CDR2 from the germline V gene are MNHNY and SVGAGI (reference sequence). The CDR3 spans 15 residues. Trimming took off 5 bases at V and 5 bases at J, with 19 bases between the two ends. CDR3 nucleotide sequence: TGTGCCAGCAGTCAATCTGCAGGGGTCGCGGACGAGCAGTACTTC. It encodes CASSQSAGVADEQYF.

This chain connects TRBV7-3 to TRBJ1-1, with 7 bases fitting TRBD1. This CDR3 comprises 16 residues. Germline CDR1 SGHTA, CDR2 FQGTGA. The J segment lost 1 base and the V segment lost 4 bases, leaving 9 bases of the junction unmatched. The CDR3 nucleotides read TGTGCCAGCAGCTCCGTGACAGGGTACCCGAACACTGAAGCTTTCTTT. It yields the protein CASSSVTGYPNTEAFF.

This chain uses TRBV19 with TRBJ1-1, with D unclear. The CDR3 covers 14 residues. The V gene lost 3 bases and the J gene lost 0 bases, with 8 bases spanning the gap. In germline, CDR1 is LNHDA, CDR2 SQIVND (reference sequence). The CDR3 loop is CASSMGRMNTEAFF. DNA of the CDR3: TGTGCCAGTAGTATGGGCAGGATGAACACTGAAGCTTTCTTT.

This clone was found once. The chain recombines TRBV11-2 with TRBJ2-3; a weak D match, TRBD1 (6 bases). The germline V gene encodes CDR1 SGHAT and CDR2 FQNNGV. This CDR3 is built from 12 residues. V dropped 3 bases and J dropped 9 bases, with 10 bases sitting between them. The CDR3 bases are TGTGCCAGCAGCTTCCAGGGGAACACGCAGTATTTT. The encoded protein is CASSFQGNTQYF.

CDR3 protein: CASSLGSGVEQPQHF. The CDR3 DNA reads TGTGCCAGCAGTTTGGGCTCAGGGGTAGAGCAGCCCCAGCATTTT. The chain combines TRBV28 with TRBJ1-5; weak D call: TRBD1 (6 bases). Germline assignment: CDR1 MDHEN and CDR2 SYDVKM. The length of the CDR3 is 15 residues. V lost 3 bases and J lost 7, with 16 bases in between.

The CDR3 spells CASSLEAVTGELFF. For the CDR3, the DNA is TGTGCCAGCAGCTTAGAGGCGGTCACCGGGGAGCTGTTTTTT. J is TRBJ2-2 and V is TRBV7-6; D uncertain. With 1 base removed from V and 4 bases from J, the gap between germline ends came to 7 bases. The CDR3 loop spans 14 amino acids. Germline V gene lookup returns CDR1 SGHVS and CDR2 FNYEAQ.

This clone was picked up a small number of times. This chain links TRBV28 with TRBJ2-7, with 8 bases identical to TRBD1. The CDR3 runs 16 residues. Unmatched junction bases numbered 10, after V lost 4 bases and J lost 2 bases. Per germline, CDR1 MDHEN and CDR2 SYDVKM. The DNA for the CDR3 is TGTGCCAGCAGTTCCGGAACAGGGGGGCCCCCCTACGAGCAGTACTTC. Its translation: CASSSGTGGPPYEQYF.

The V call is TRBV9, the J call TRBJ1-4, with a possible D match to TRBD1 (6 bases). Deletions cut 6 bases from V and 8 bases from J, with 20 bases between. The CDR3 has 15 amino acids. Germline V gene lookup returns CDR1 SGDLS and CDR2 YYNGEE. Here the CDR3 reads CASNLAGTNLEKLFF. DNA of the CDR3: TGTGCCAGCAATTTGGCCGGGACAAATCTCGAAAAACTGTTTTTT.

The chain carries TRBV11-3 and TRBJ1-4, with 8 bases identical to TRBD1. The CDR3 extends over 14 amino acids. With V trimmed by 4 bases and J by 10 bases, 8 bases remained unmatched. Per the germline V gene, CDR1 is SGHNT and CDR2 is YENEEA. CDR3 DNA: TGTGCCAGCAGCTCCGGACAGGGTGTCGGAAAACTGTTTTTT. Translating it yields CASSSGQGVGKLFF.

The CDR3 DNA follows: TGTGCCAGCAGTGAAGACCTCTCGACTAGCGGGGGGAGTGAGCAGTTCTTC. Its translation is CASSEDLSTSGGSEQFF. The chain has TRBV6-1 and TRBJ2-1, with 13 bases lining up with TRBD2. The V segment lost 1 base and the J segment 9 bases; nucleotides outside the gene matches: 9. Germline CDR1 is MNHNS and CDR2 is SASEGT. This CDR3 is built from 17 residues.

The V and J genes are TRBV3-1 (or the pseudogene TRBV3-2) and TRBJ1-4, with TRBD1 identical over 9 bases. There are 17 residues in the CDR3. Losses at the gene ends were 3 bases for V and 5 bases for J; bases not matched to a gene: 10. Germline V gene data show CDR1 as LGHDT and CDR2 as YNNKEL (reference sequence). The DNA for the CDR3 is TGTGCCAGCAGCCAGGGGTCTCTGACAGGGGGGAATGAAAAACTGTTTTTT. This translates into CASSQGSLTGGNEKLFF.

The V and J genes are TRBV6-2 or TRBV6-3 and TRBJ2-1, with D perhaps matching TRBD2 (6 bases). Trimming shortened V by 4 bases and J by 9 bases, and 16 bases separated the two germline ends. Germline values: CDR1 MNHEY, CDR2 SVGEGT. This CDR3 comprises 14 residues. The DNA of the CDR3 is TGTGCCAGCAGTTCGGCGGGGACCCCAGGTGAGCAGTTCTTC. Amino acid sequence: CASSSAGTPGEQFF.

The sample holds one count of this clone. The sample holds other DNA sequences that translate to the same CDR3. The chain carries TRBV7-9 and TRBJ1-5; no clear D. The V end lost 1 base, the J end lost 5 bases, and 6 bases lay between the germline ends. The CDR3 spans 13 residues. Germline assignment: CDR1 SEHNR and CDR2 FQNEAQ (reference sequence). The CDR3 DNA sequence: TGTGCCAGCAGCTTAGTGGGAGATCAGCCCCAGCATTTT. Encoded protein: CASSLVGDQPQHF.